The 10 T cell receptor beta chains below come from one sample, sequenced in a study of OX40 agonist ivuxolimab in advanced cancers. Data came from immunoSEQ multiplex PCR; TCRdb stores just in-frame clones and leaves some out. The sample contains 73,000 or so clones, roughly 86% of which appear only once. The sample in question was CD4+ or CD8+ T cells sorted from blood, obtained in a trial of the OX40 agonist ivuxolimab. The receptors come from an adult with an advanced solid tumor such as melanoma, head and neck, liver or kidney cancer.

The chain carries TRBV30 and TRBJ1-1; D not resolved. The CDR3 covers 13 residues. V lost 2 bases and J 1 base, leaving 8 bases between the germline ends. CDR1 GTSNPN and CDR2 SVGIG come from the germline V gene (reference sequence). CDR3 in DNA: TGTGCCTGGAGTATGGAGACGAACACTGAAGCTTTCTTT. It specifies CAWSMETNTEAFF.

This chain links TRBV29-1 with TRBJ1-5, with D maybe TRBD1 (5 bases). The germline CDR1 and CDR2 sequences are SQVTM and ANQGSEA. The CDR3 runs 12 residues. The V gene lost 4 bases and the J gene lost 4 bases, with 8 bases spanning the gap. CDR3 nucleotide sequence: TGCAGCGTTGCGGACACTAATCAGCCCCAGCATTTT. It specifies CSVADTNQPQHF.

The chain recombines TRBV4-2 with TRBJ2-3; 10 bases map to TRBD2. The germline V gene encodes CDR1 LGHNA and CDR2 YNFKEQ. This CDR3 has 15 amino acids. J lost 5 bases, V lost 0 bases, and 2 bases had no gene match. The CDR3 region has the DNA TGTGCCAGCAGCCAAGAATTAGCGGGAGGAGATACGCAGTATTTT. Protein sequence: CASSQELAGGDTQYF.

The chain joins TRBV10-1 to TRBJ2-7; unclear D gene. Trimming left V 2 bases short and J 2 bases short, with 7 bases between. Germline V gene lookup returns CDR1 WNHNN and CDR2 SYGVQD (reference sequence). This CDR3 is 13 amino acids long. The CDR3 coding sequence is TGCGCCAGCAGTGAGGCCCTTACCTACGAGCAGTACTTC. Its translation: CASSEALTYEQYF.

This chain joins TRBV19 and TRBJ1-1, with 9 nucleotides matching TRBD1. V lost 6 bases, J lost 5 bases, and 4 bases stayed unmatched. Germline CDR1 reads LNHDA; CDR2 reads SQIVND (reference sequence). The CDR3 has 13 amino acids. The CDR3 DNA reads TGTGCCAGTAGCCACAGGGGGCGAACTGAAGCTTTCTTT. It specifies CASSHRGRTEAFF.

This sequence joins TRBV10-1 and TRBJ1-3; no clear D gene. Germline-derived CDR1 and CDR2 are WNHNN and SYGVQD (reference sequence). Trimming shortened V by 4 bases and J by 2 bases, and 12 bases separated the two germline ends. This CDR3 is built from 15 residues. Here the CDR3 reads CASSGSLGPGNTIYF. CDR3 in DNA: TGCGCCAGCAGTGGGTCCCTTGGGCCTGGAAACACCATATATTTT.

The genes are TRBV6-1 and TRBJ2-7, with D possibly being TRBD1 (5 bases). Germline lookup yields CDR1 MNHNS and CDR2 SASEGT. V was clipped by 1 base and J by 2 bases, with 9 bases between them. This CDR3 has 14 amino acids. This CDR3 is CASSEEGQTYEQYF. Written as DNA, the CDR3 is TGTGCCAGCAGTGAAGAGGGGCAGACCTACGAGCAGTACTTC.

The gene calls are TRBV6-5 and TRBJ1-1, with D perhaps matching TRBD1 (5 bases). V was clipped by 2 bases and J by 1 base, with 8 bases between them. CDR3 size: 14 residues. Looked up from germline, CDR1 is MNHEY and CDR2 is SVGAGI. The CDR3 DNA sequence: TGTGCCAGCAGTTACAGACAGCAGAACACTGAAGCTTTCTTT. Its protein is CASSYRQQNTEAFF.

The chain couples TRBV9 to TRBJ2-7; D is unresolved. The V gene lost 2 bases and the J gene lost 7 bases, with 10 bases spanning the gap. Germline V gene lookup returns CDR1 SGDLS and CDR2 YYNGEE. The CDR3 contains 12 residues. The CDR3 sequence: CASSVRIWEQYF. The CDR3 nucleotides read TGTGCCAGCAGCGTCCGGATTTGGGAGCAGTACTTC.

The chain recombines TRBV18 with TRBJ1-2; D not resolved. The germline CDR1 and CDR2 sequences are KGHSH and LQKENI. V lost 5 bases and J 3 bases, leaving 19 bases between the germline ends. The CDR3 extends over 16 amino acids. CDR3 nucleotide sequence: TGTGCCAGCTCAACGTCGGTCGGGGAGGGATACTATGGCTACACCTTC. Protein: CASSTSVGEGYYGYTF.